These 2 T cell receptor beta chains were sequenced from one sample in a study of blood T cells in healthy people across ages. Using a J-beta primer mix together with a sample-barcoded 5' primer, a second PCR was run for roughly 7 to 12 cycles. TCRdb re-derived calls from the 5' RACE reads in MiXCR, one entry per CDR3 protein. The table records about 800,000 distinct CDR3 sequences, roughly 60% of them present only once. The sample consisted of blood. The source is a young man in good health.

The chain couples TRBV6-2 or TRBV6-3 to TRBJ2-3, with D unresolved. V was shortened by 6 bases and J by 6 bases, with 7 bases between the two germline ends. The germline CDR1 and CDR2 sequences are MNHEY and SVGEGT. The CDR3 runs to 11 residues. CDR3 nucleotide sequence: TGTGCCAGCAGCGAGTATGATACGCAGTATTTT. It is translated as CASSEYDTQYF.

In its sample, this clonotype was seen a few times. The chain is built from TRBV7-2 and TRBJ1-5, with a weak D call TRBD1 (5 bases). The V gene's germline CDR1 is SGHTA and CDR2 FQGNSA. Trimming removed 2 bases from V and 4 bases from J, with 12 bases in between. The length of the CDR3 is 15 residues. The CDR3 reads CASSLSSWGNQPQHF. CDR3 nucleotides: TGTGCCAGCAGCTTAAGCAGTTGGGGGAATCAGCCCCAGCATTTT.